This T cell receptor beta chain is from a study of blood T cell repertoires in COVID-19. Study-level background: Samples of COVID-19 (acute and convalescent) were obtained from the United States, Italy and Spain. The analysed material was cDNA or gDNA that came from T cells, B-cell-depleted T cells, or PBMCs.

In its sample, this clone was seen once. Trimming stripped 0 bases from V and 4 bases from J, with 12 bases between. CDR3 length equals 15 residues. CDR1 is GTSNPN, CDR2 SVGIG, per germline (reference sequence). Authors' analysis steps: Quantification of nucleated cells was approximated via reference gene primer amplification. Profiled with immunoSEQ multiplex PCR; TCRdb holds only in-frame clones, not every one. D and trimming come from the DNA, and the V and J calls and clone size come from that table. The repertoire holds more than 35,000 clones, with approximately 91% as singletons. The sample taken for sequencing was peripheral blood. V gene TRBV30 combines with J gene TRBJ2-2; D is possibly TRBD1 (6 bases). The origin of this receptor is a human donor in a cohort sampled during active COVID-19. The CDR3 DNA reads TGTGCCTGGAGTGTTATACCGGACAGCACCGGGGAGCTGTTTTTT. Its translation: CAWSVIPDSTGELFF. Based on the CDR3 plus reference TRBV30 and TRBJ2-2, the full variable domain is SQTIHQWPATLVQPVGSPLSLECTVEGTSNPNLYWYRQAAGRGLQLLFYSVGIGQISSEVPQNLSASRPQDRQFILSSKKLLLSDSGFYLCAWSVIPDSTGELFFGEGSRLTVL.